This entry lists 12 T cell receptor beta chains sequenced from one sample in a study of identical twins. Using its own MiXCR run on the 5' RACE reads, TCRdb lists one record per CDR3 protein. The sample lists hundreds of thousands of distinct CDR3 sequences, 10% to 15% occurring once. These same records also appear under a second study, on yellow fever vaccine responses in identical twins.

The sample comprised CD8+ T cells sorted from blood. These receptors all stem from a young woman in good health.

This clonotype was detected once. V and J are TRBV24-1 and TRBJ2-5; the match to TRBD1 covers 8 bases. In germline, CDR1 is KGHDR, CDR2 SFDVKD. This CDR3 is 15 amino acids long. V shed 2 bases, J shed 4 bases, and the junction held 5 bases outside the gene matches. The CDR3 loop reads CATSDSQQGVETQYF. CDR3 coding DNA: TGTGCCACCAGTGATTCACAACAGGGGGTAGAGACCCAGTACTTC.

This clonotype has only a few counts. J is TRBJ1-1 and V is TRBV9, with TRBD1 matching over 7 bases. V lost 4 bases to trimming and J lost 5 bases; unmatched junction nucleotides: 11. The CDR3 covers 15 residues. CDR1 and CDR2 from the germline V gene are SGDLS and YYNGEE. CDR3: CASSPEGGSGTEAFF. CDR3 DNA: TGTGCCAGCAGCCCTGAAGGGGGCTCGGGTACTGAAGCTTTCTTT.

V gene TRBV4-2 combines with J gene TRBJ2-1, with D perhaps being TRBD1 or TRBD2 (5 bases each). Per the germline V gene, CDR1 is LGHNA and CDR2 is YNFKEQ. The CDR3 totals 16 residues. Trimming shortened V by 0 bases and J by 1 base, and 10 bases separated the two germline ends. CDR3 nucleotide sequence: TGTGCCAGCAGCCAAGAGGGGACCCGGTCCTACAATGAGCAGTTCTTC. This translates into CASSQEGTRSYNEQFF.

The V gene is TRBV20-1, the J gene TRBJ2-4; weak D call: TRBD1 (6 bases). The germline V gene encodes CDR1 DFQATT and CDR2 SNEGSKA (reference sequence). V was trimmed by 2 bases and J by 2 bases, leaving 25 bases between them. The CDR3 contains 19 residues. This CDR3 reads CSARFPTGPARISKNIQYF. For the CDR3, the DNA is TGCAGTGCTAGATTTCCGACAGGTCCGGCCAGAATATCCAAAAACATTCAGTACTTC.

The chain uses TRBV29-1 and TRBJ1-4, with D possibly matching TRBD1 (5 bases). The CDR3 is 12 amino acids. The V gene's germline CDR1 is SQVTM and CDR2 ANQGSEA. Between the trimmed V and J ends, which lost 7 bases and 5 bases, there was a span of 11 bases. The CDR3 nucleotides are TGCAGCGGCGGCAGGGAAAATGAAAAACTGTTTTTT. Amino acids: CSGGRENEKLFF. Complete variable domain (other parts from reference TRBV29-1 and TRBJ1-4): SAVISQKPSRDICQRGTSLTIQCQVDSQVTMMFWYRQQPGQSLTLIATANQGSEATYESGFVIDKFPISRPNLTFSTLTVSNMSPEDSSIYLCSGGRENEKLFFGSGTQLSVL.

This clonotype was found a few times. The chain carries TRBV27 and TRBJ2-3; D uncertain. The CDR3 is made up of 13 amino acids. V was trimmed by 5 bases and J by 1 base, leaving 7 bases between them. The germline V gene has CDR1 MNHEY and CDR2 SMNVEV (reference sequence). CDR3 DNA sequence: TGTGCCAGCAGTATGAAAGGCACAGATACGCAGTATTTT. Translated: CASSMKGTDTQYF.

This clonotype was counted between two and nine times. The CDR3 coding sequence is TGTGCCAGCAGCCCCGGGACAGCCGACTCCTACGAGCAGTACGTC. Translation gives CASSPGTADSYEQYV. The chain joins TRBV12-3 or TRBV12-4 to TRBJ2-7; 7 bases line up with TRBD1. Trimming removed 6 bases from V and 0 bases from J; junction bases left unmatched: 8. The CDR3 loop spans 15 amino acids.

The chain couples TRBV7-7 to TRBJ2-1; D uncertain. The CDR3 is 15 amino acids. The V and J ends lost 2 bases and 4 bases respectively, with 12 bases between them. Germline CDR1 and CDR2: SSHAT and FNYEAQ (reference sequence). The CDR3 reads CASSLRAVAYNEQFF. CDR3 bases: TGTGCCAGCAGCTTACGGGCAGTGGCGTACAATGAGCAGTTCTTC. The full variable domain, rest sourced from reference TRBV7-7 and TRBJ2-1, is GAGVSQSPRYKVTKRGQDVTLRCDPISSHATLYWYQQALGQGPEFLTYFNYEAQPDKSGLPSDRFSAERPEGSISTLTIQRTEQRDSAMYRCASSLRAVAYNEQFFGPGTRLTVL.

This clonotype was counted between two and nine times. This sequence joins TRBV19 and TRBJ2-1, with 9 nucleotides matching TRBD1. CDR1 LNHDA and CDR2 SQIVND come from the germline V gene (reference sequence). This CDR3 spans 16 amino acids. V shed 7 bases and J 3 bases; nucleotides not matched to a gene: 10. The chain's CDR3 is CASTPGQGYYYNEQFF. The CDR3 coding sequence is TGTGCCAGTACCCCGGGACAGGGCTACTACTACAATGAGCAGTTCTTC.

This chain uses TRBV28 with TRBJ2-7, with TRBD1 matching over 7 bases. Germline assignment: CDR1 MDHEN and CDR2 SYDVKM. J gave up 2 bases and V 7 bases, and 8 bases lay outside the gene matches. The CDR3 runs 14 residues. As DNA, the CDR3 is TGTGCCAGCACCGAGACAGGGACCCCCTACGAGCAGTACTTC. Amino acid sequence: CASTETGTPYEQYF.

This clonotype came up a few times. The V and J genes are TRBV7-9 and TRBJ1-2, with 7 bases that match TRBD1. Trimming at V came to 5 bases and at J to 5 bases, leaving 5 bases not matched to a gene. The CDR3 totals 13 residues. CDR1 SEHNR and CDR2 FQNEAQ come from the germline V gene (reference sequence). In DNA, the CDR3 is TGTGCCAGCAGCAACAGGGGCGAATATGGCTACACCTTC. Amino acids: CASSNRGEYGYTF.

This sequence joins TRBV6-1 and TRBJ2-7, with 9 nucleotides matching TRBD2. The V and J ends lost 6 bases and 0 bases, in that order; junction bases with no gene match: 6. The CDR3 is 15 residues long. Looked up from germline, CDR1 is MNHNS and CDR2 is SASEGT. CDR3 region: CASSRLAVSSYEQYF. CDR3 coding DNA: TGTGCCAGCAGCCGACTAGCGGTTAGCTCCTACGAGCAGTACTTC.